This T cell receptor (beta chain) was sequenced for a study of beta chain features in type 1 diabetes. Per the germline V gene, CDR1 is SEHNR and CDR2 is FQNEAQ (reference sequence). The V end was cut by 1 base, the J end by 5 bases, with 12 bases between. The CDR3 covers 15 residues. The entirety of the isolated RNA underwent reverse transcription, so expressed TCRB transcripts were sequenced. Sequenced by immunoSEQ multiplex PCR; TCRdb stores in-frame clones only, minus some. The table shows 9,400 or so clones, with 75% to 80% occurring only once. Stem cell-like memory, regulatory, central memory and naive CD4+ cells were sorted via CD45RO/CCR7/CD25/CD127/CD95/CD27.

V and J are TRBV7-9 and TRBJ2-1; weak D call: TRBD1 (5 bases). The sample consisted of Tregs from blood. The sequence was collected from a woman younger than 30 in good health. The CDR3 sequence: CASSLGQSRDNEQFF. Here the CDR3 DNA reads TGTGCCAGCAGCTTAGGACAGAGTCGCGACAATGAGCAGTTCTTC.